These T cell receptor beta chains were read from a single sample in a study of T cells in Graves' hyperthyroidism and ophthalmopathy. TCRdb ran MiXCR on the multiplex PCR reads and lists one entry per CDR3 protein. The sample holds 550,000 to 800,000 distinct CDR3 sequences, approximately 15% seen once. The sequenced material came from blood. All receptors come from a man in his forties or fifties with Graves' hyperthyroidism. The CDR3 runs from the conserved cysteine through the conserved F or W. A D gene is named only where the DNA matches it firmly. The listing skips clone size in some rows; elsewhere it reads once, few, many or a size class.

CASSFLTGTGGTEAFF,TGCGCCAGCAGCTTTTTAACCGGGACAGGGGGCACTGAAGCTTTCTTT,TRBD1,TRBJ1-1,16,TRBV5-1,-
CASSLLRASASGRGNEQYF,TGTGCCAGCAGCTTACTTAGGGCCTCTGCTAGCGGGAGAGGAAACGAGCAGTACTTC,TRBD2,TRBJ2-7,19,TRBV7-3,-
CASSYRTSNEQFF,TGTGCCAGCAGTTACCGGACTTCGAATGAGCAGTTCTTC,-,TRBJ2-1,13,TRBV27,many
CASSFYAANTGELFF,TGTGCCAGCAGTTTTTACGCAGCGAACACCGGGGAGCTGTTTTTT,-,TRBJ2-2,15,TRBV12-3/TRBV12-4,many
CASSETSPYEQYF,TGTGCCAGCAGTGAAACTTCTCCCTACGAGCAGTACTTC,-,TRBJ2-7,13,TRBV6-1,-
CSARDFGTDTQYF,TGCAGTGCTAGAGATTTCGGGACAGATACGCAGTATTTT,-,TRBJ2-3,13,TRBV20-1,many
CASSEGTSGLDEEQYF,TGTGCCAGCAGCGAGGGGACTAGCGGTTTGGATGAGGAGCAGTACTTC,TRBD2,TRBJ2-7,16,TRBV9,many
CASSGATNEQFF,TGTGCCAGCAGTGGGGCGACCAATGAGCAGTTCTTC,-,TRBJ2-1,12,TRBV14,few
CASTTDSLYNSPLHF,TGTGCCAGCACCACGGACAGCCTGTATAATTCACCCCTCCACTTT,-,TRBJ1-6,15,TRBV28,few
CASSIALAGVGETQYF,TGTGCCAGTAGTATAGCGCTAGCGGGAGTTGGAGAGACCCAGTACTTC,TRBD2,TRBJ2-5,16,TRBV19,-
CSVGGIGGFNLNTEAFF,TGCAGCGTTGGGGGAATAGGGGGCTTCAACCTGAACACTGAAGCTTTCTTT,TRBD1,TRBJ1-1,17,TRBV29-1,many
CASSGGRADPSYEQYF,TGTGCCAGCAGTGGGGGTAGGGCGGACCCTTCCTACGAGCAGTACTTC,-,TRBJ2-7,16,TRBV27,many
CAWTAGQGTSETQYF,TGTGCCTGGACCGCGGGACAGGGAACTTCAGAGACCCAGTACTTC,TRBD1,TRBJ2-5,15,TRBV30,few
CASSFGGGGRINEQFF,TGTGCCAGCAGCTTTGGCGGGGGGGGCCGGATCAATGAGCAGTTCTTC,TRBD2,TRBJ2-1,16,TRBV11-2,-
CASSLGTVPYGYTF,TGTGCCAGCAGTTTGGGGACAGTACCCTATGGCTACACCTTC,TRBD1,TRBJ1-2,14,TRBV28,few
CSAPSRTNNGQFF,TGCAGCGCCCCTTCTAGGACGAACAATGGGCAGTTCTTC,-,TRBJ2-1,13,TRBV29-1,-
CASSESLAGELFF,TGCGCCAGCAGTGAGTCGTTGGCCGGGGAGCTGTTTTTT,-,TRBJ2-2,13,TRBV10-1,few
CASSLLAGLLEQYF,TGTGCCAGCAGTTTACTGGCGGGACTGTTGGAGCAGTACTTC,-,TRBJ2-7,14,TRBV28,many
CSVDWGTWGTQYF,TGCAGCGTTGATTGGGGGACGTGGGGTACGCAGTATTTT,-,TRBJ2-3,13,TRBV29-1,many
CASSPTEYNEQFF,TGTGCCAGCAGCCCGACAGAGTACAATGAGCAGTTCTTC,-,TRBJ2-1,13,TRBV12-3/TRBV12-4,many
CASSFGQGANQPQHF,TGTGCCAGCAGCTTCGGGCAGGGGGCTAATCAGCCCCAGCATTTT,TRBD1,TRBJ1-5,15,TRBV7-9,few
CASSLAFRDRIHNEQFF,TGTGCCAGCAGTTTAGCGTTCCGGGACAGAATTCACAATGAGCAGTTCTTC,TRBD1,TRBJ2-1,17,TRBV12-3/TRBV12-4,many
CASSLSLAGVVYEQFF,TGTGCCAGCAGTTTATCGCTAGCGGGAGTTGTGTATGAGCAGTTCTTC,TRBD2,TRBJ2-1,16,TRBV28,few
CATGTSGTDTQYF,TGTGCCACCGGGACTAGCGGCACAGATACGCAGTATTTT,TRBD2,TRBJ2-3,13,TRBV12-3/TRBV12-4,-
CATSDPQGYSSYNEQFF,TGTGCCACCAGTGATCCCCAGGGGTATAGCTCCTACAATGAGCAGTTCTTC,-,TRBJ2-1,17,TRBV24-1,-
CASSTDRTDTQYF,TGTGCCAGCAGCACCGACAGAACAGATACGCAGTATTTT,-,TRBJ2-3,13,TRBV11-2,many
CASSVRGQYQETQYF,TGTGCCAGCAGCGTAAGAGGACAGTACCAAGAGACCCAGTACTTC,-,TRBJ2-5,15,TRBV9,-
CSAGGGMMSNQPQHF,TGCAGTGCAGGGGGCGGGATGATGAGCAATCAGCCCCAGCATTTT,TRBD1,TRBJ1-5,15,TRBV20-1,many
CASSLGLSGAYEQYF,TGTGCCAGCAGTTTGGGTCTTAGCGGAGCCTACGAGCAGTACTTC,-,TRBJ2-7,15,TRBV28,few
CASNAGSTYNEQFF,TGTGCCAGCAACGCCGGGTCTACCTACAATGAGCAGTTCTTC,-,TRBJ2-1,14,TRBV12-3/TRBV12-4,-
CASSGQTLYEQYF,TGTGCCAGCAGTGGCCAGACCCTCTACGAGCAGTACTTC,-,TRBJ2-7,13,TRBV2,many
CSATGQGANYEQYF,TGCAGTGCAACTGGACAGGGGGCGAATTACGAGCAGTACTTC,TRBD1,TRBJ2-7,14,TRBV20-1,many
CASSLTWGQGVDEQFF,TGTGCCAGCAGTTTAACGTGGGGGCAAGGGGTCGATGAGCAGTTCTTC,-,TRBJ2-1,16,TRBV12-3/TRBV12-4,many
CSATGPLVGLGTGELFF,TGCAGTGCTACCGGACCCTTGGTTGGCCTGGGCACCGGGGAGCTGTTTTTT,-,TRBJ2-2,17,TRBV20-1,few
CAISESPGTANTEAFF,TGTGCCATCAGTGAGTCGCCCGGGACGGCCAACACTGAAGCTTTCTTT,-,TRBJ1-1,16,TRBV10-3,-
CSASRRQGPGATQYF,TGCAGTGCTAGTCGAAGACAGGGGCCAGGGGCGACCCAGTACTTC,TRBD1,TRBJ2-5,15,TRBV20-1,few
CASSEPRGRGGYGYTF,TGTGCCAGCAGTGAGCCTCGTGGACGAGGGGGCTATGGCTACACCTTC,-,TRBJ1-2,16,TRBV6-4,-
CASTQKGNEKLFF,TGTGCCAGCACCCAAAAGGGGAATGAAAAACTGTTTTTT,-,TRBJ1-4,13,TRBV2,many
CASSNLGLAGADTQYF,TGTGCCAGCTCAAACCTGGGGTTAGCGGGAGCAGATACGCAGTATTTT,TRBD2,TRBJ2-3,16,TRBV27,many
CAISADRAGANVLTF,TGTGCCATCAGTGCTGACAGGGCTGGGGCCAACGTCCTGACTTTC,TRBD1,TRBJ2-6,15,TRBV10-3,-
CASSWGQGGYFGRYEKLFF,TGTGCCAGCAGCTGGGGACAGGGGGGCTATTTCGGGCGTTATGAAAAACTGTTTTTT,TRBD1,TRBJ1-4,19,TRBV7-9,few
CASSTAGQAFYGYTF,TGTGCCAGCAGTACGGCGGGGCAGGCTTTCTATGGCTACACCTTC,-,TRBJ1-2,15,TRBV28,many
CAIEDRGRGYTF,TGTGCCATCGAGGACAGGGGGAGAGGCTACACCTTC,TRBD1,TRBJ1-2,12,TRBV10-3,once
CASSISRDGASYEQYF,TGTGCCAGCAGTATATCCCGGGACGGGGCGTCCTACGAGCAGTACTTC,-,TRBJ2-7,16,TRBV6-1,-
CASITRPRAHEQFF,TGCGCCAGCATCACACGACCGAGGGCCCATGAGCAGTTCTTC,-,TRBJ2-1,14,TRBV10-1,-
CASSQRGGVEQYF,TGTGCCAGCAGCCAAAGAGGGGGCGTCGAGCAGTACTTC,TRBD1,TRBJ2-7,13,TRBV7-8,few
CASSQPGSQETQYF,TGCGCCAGCAGCCAGCCGGGCTCCCAAGAGACCCAGTACTTC,-,TRBJ2-5,14,TRBV4-1,few
CASRGIRGPGWETQYF,TGTGCCAGCAGGGGAATCCGGGGCCCCGGGTGGGAGACCCAGTACTTC,-,TRBJ2-5,16,TRBV6-2/TRBV6-3,many
CASSLDFGGWYEQYF,TGCGCCAGCAGCTTGGATTTCGGGGGTTGGTACGAGCAGTACTTC,-,TRBJ2-7,15,TRBV5-1,-
CASSPRDSITDTQYF,TGTGCCAGCAGTCCAAGGGACTCGATCACAGATACGCAGTATTTT,-,TRBJ2-3,15,TRBV6-1,-
CASRRIGNQPQHF,TGTGCCAGCAGGAGGATAGGCAATCAGCCCCAGCATTTT,-,TRBJ1-5,13,TRBV19,-
CASTLGYLAGVDGELFF,TGTGCCAGCACCTTAGGGTATCTAGCGGGAGTTGACGGGGAGCTGTTTTTT,TRBD2,TRBJ2-2,17,TRBV12-3/TRBV12-4,many
CASRRVGVTYNEQFF,TGTGCCAGCAGGAGAGTGGGAGTAACCTACAATGAGCAGTTCTTC,-,TRBJ2-1,15,TRBV6-2/TRBV6-3,few
CASSQTGGMNTEAFF,TGTGCCAGCAGCCAGACAGGGGGAATGAACACTGAAGCTTTCTTT,TRBD1,TRBJ1-1,15,TRBV9,few
CATSDTGARQETQYF,TGTGCCACCAGTGATACCGGGGCCCGTCAAGAGACCCAGTACTTC,-,TRBJ2-5,15,TRBV24-1,many
CATSEVAVPAGELFF,TGTGCCACCAGTGAGGTAGCGGTTCCCGCCGGGGAGCTGTTTTTT,-,TRBJ2-2,15,TRBV24-1,-
CASSSEANQPQHF,TGTGCCAGTAGTTCGGAGGCCAATCAGCCCCAGCATTTT,-,TRBJ1-5,13,TRBV19,-
CSARTPSYNEQFF,TGCAGTGCCCGGACACCTTCCTACAATGAGCAGTTCTTC,-,TRBJ2-1,13,TRBV20-1,many